A selection of T cell receptor beta chains follows, all from one sample in a study of CD8 T cells in Susac syndrome. TCRdb called the immunoSEQ multiplex PCR reads again in MiXCR, with one record for every CDR3 protein. The sample lists about 73,000 distinct CDR3 sequences; about 95% were seen once. Sample: CD8+ T cells from PBMCs. These receptors all stem from a human donor with multiple sclerosis. The CDR3 runs from the conserved cysteine through the conserved F or W. Each record gives: CDR3 protein, CDR3 DNA, clone size, D gene, V gene, J gene. The D gene is left open where the match is weak. Size is stated for part of the rows, as once, few or many counts, or as a class when the clone is expanded.

CASSFLEAWDTEAFF,TGTGCCAGCAGCTTCCTGGAGGCGTGGGACACTGAAGCTTTCTTT,once,.,TRBV7-9,TRBJ1-1
CSVDTPMNTEAFF,TGCAGCGTTGATACCCCCATGAACACTGAAGCTTTCTTT,once,.,TRBV29-1,TRBJ1-1
CASSQSGLDTQYF,TGTGCCAGCAGCCAATCCGGACTAGATACGCAGTATTTT,.,.,TRBV14,TRBJ2-3
CASRPSFSYNEQFF,TGTGCCAGCAGGCCTAGCTTCTCCTACAATGAGCAGTTCTTC,.,.,TRBV9,TRBJ2-1
CASSPEDDYGYTF,TGTGCCAGCTCACCGGAGGACGACTATGGCTACACCTTC,.,.,TRBV18,TRBJ1-2
CASSQEREAWETQYF,TGTGCCAGCAGCCAGGAGCGGGAGGCCTGGGAGACCCAGTACTTC,.,TRBD2,TRBV3-1,TRBJ2-5
CASSLKGEGWIYGYTF,TGTGCCAGCAGCTTAAAAGGGGAAGGTTGGATCTATGGCTACACCTTC,.,.,TRBV7-9,TRBJ1-2
CASSLTPGAGTEAFF,TGTGCCAGCAGCCTCACCCCAGGGGCGGGAACTGAAGCTTTCTTT,.,.,TRBV3-1,TRBJ1-1
CASPLQGPQQNPYEQYF,TGTGCCAGTCCTCTACAGGGGCCGCAACAGAATCCCTACGAGCAGTACTTC,.,TRBD1,TRBV19,TRBJ2-7
CASSTGQAPDYGYTF,TGTGCCAGTAGTACAGGACAGGCACCGGACTATGGCTACACCTTC,.,TRBD1,TRBV19,TRBJ1-2
CASSIGGKNTEAFF,TGTGCCAGTAGTATAGGCGGGAAGAACACTGAAGCTTTCTTT,.,.,TRBV19,TRBJ1-1
CASSLKAGELFF,TGTGCCAGCAGCTTGAAGGCCGGGGAGCTGTTTTTT,.,.,TRBV5-4,TRBJ2-2
CAWSPTPLRELAFF,TGTGCCTGGAGCCCGACCCCACTCCGGGAGCTGGCTTTCTTT,.,.,TRBV30,TRBJ1-1
CASSTAGGDGYTF,TGTGCCAGTAGTACTGCAGGGGGCGATGGCTACACCTTC,.,TRBD1,TRBV19,TRBJ1-2
CASSEAYERERIDEQFF,TGTGCCAGCAGTGAAGCATACGAGCGGGAGCGAATCGATGAGCAGTTCTTC,.,TRBD2,TRBV6-1,TRBJ2-1
CSVPPGQGNTEAFF,TGCAGCGTTCCCCCGGGACAGGGGAACACTGAAGCTTTCTTT,.,TRBD1,TRBV29-1,TRBJ1-1
CASSPAAGTLEQYF,TGTGCCAGCAGTCCCGCCGCCGGGACACTCGAGCAGTACTTC,.,.,TRBV27,TRBJ2-7
CASSDVPTGRRETQYF,TGTGCCAGCAGCGACGTCCCGACAGGAAGAAGAGAGACCCAGTACTTC,.,.,TRBV5-5,TRBJ2-5
CASSLARLRTDTQYF,TGTGCCAGCAGCTTAGCGCGCCTGCGCACAGATACGCAGTATTTT,once,.,TRBV7-2,TRBJ2-3
CASSLGVGPNQPQHF,TGTGCCAGCAGCTTGGGAGTGGGGCCCAATCAGCCCCAGCATTTT,.,.,TRBV5-6,TRBJ1-5
CSVETPTGTQDGYTF,TGCAGCGTTGAAACGCCTACCGGGACCCAAGATGGCTACACCTTC,once,.,TRBV29-1,TRBJ1-2
CSVDRDTKNYGYTF,TGCAGCGTTGATCGGGACACTAAAAACTATGGCTACACCTTC,.,.,TRBV29-1,TRBJ1-2
CASSSGDRRYGYTF,TGTGCCAGCAGTTCTGGAGACAGGAGGTATGGCTACACCTTC,.,.,TRBV12-3/TRBV12-4,TRBJ1-2
CASSAPGLPQETQYF,TGTGCCAGCAGCGCGCCGGGACTACCCCAAGAGACCCAGTACTTC,.,TRBD2,TRBV7-9,TRBJ2-5
CASVKKVGKNYEQYF,TGTGCCAGTGTGAAAAAAGTGGGAAAGAACTACGAGCAGTACTTC,.,.,TRBV3-1,TRBJ2-7
CASSFGAEETQYF,TGTGCCAGCAGCTTTGGAGCGGAAGAGACCCAGTACTTC,.,.,TRBV7-2,TRBJ2-5
CASSLGGQNYGLTDNEQFF,TGTGCCAGCAGCTTAGGAGGACAGAATTATGGGTTGACCGACAATGAGCAGTTCTTC,.,.,TRBV7-8,TRBJ2-1
CAWSPGDNYGYTF,TGTGCCTGGAGCCCAGGGGATAACTATGGCTACACCTTC,.,.,TRBV30,TRBJ1-2
CASSYSGDYTEAFF,TGTGCCAGCAGTTACTCGGGTGATTACACTGAAGCTTTCTTT,.,.,TRBV6-2/TRBV6-3,TRBJ1-1
CASSFEDGSYNEQFF,TGTGCCAGCAGTTTTGAGGATGGGTCCTACAATGAGCAGTTCTTC,.,.,TRBV27,TRBJ2-1
CASSLGRGLYNEQFF,TGTGCCAGCAGCTTAGGGAGGGGCCTATACAATGAGCAGTTCTTC,.,.,TRBV13,TRBJ2-1
CASSRAGRETQYF,TGTGCCAGCAGCCGTGCAGGGAGAGAGACCCAGTACTTC,.,.,TRBV27,TRBJ2-5
CAWSVDREKGNTIYF,TGTGCCTGGAGTGTAGACAGGGAGAAAGGAAACACCATATATTTT,.,TRBD1,TRBV30,TRBJ1-3
CASSVRQDEQFF,TGTGCCAGCAGCGTCAGGCAAGATGAGCAGTTCTTC,once,.,TRBV14,TRBJ2-1
CASSSPSGSQETQYF,TGTGCCAGCAGCTCCCCTAGCGGGAGCCAAGAGACCCAGTACTTC,.,TRBD2,TRBV11-2,TRBJ2-5
CASGPPEREYTGELFF,TGTGCTAGTGGTCCACCGGAGCGGGAGTACACCGGGGAGCTGTTTTTT,.,TRBD2,TRBV12-5,TRBJ2-2
CASSLVQGDYGYTF,TGTGCCAGCAGCTTGGTCCAGGGAGACTATGGCTACACCTTC,.,.,TRBV5-6,TRBJ1-2
CASSRDGGTDTQYF,TGTGCCAGCAGCAGGGACGGCGGCACAGATACGCAGTATTTT,.,.,TRBV5-6,TRBJ2-3
CASSNHRSQTIGYTF,TGCGCCAGCAGCAACCACAGGTCGCAAACTATCGGCTACACCTTC,.,.,TRBV4-1,TRBJ1-2
CASSQRFGEQYF,TGTGCCAGCAGCCAGAGGTTCGGCGAGCAGTACTTC,.,.,TRBV7-9,TRBJ2-7